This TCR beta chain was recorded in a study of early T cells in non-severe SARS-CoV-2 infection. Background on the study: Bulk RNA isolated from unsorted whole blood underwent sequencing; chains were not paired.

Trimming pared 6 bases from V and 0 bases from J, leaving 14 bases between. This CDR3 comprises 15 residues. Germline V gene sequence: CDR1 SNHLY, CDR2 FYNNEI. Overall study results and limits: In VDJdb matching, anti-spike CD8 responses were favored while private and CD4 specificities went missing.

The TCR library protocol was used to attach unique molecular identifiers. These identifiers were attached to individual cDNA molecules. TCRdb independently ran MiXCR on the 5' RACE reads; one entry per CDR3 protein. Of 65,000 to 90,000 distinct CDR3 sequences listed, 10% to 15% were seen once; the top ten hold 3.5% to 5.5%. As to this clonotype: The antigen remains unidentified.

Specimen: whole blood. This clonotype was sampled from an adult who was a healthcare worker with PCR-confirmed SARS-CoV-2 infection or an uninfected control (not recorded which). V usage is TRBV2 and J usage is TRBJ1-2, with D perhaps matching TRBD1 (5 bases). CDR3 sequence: CASSPDSKANYGYTF. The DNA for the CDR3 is TGTGCCAGCAGCCCCGACAGTAAAGCTAACTATGGCTACACCTTC.